A selection of T cell receptor beta chains follows, all from one sample in a study of T cells in Graves' hyperthyroidism and ophthalmopathy. TCRdb fed the multiplex PCR reads into MiXCR, producing one record per CDR3 protein. The table lists roughly 510,000 distinct CDR3 sequences, around 21% of them singletons. Sample: blood. These receptors all stem from a man between 18 and 35 years old with Graves' hyperthyroidism. Both conserved end residues are part of each CDR3.

>TRBV12-3/TRBV12-4|TRBJ1-5
CASSRTTVGPDQPQHF
>TRBV12-3/TRBV12-4|TRBJ2-7
CASSWGPGLAYEQYF
>TRBV7-8|TRBJ2-1
CASSLAGGLNEQFF
>TRBV7-8|TRBJ2-7
CASSLTPGQGVKQYF
>TRBV13|TRBJ2-7
CASSLMGGDEQYF
>TRBV25-1|TRBJ2-7
CASSGTGYEQYF
>TRBV5-5|TRBJ1-5
CASSLVLRGGNQPQHF
>TRBV6-5|TRBJ1-1
CASSWGPGTEAFF
>TRBV9|TRBJ2-5
CASSLGPGSKETQYF
>TRBV12-3/TRBV12-4|TRBJ2-7
CASSFGILAAVEQYF
>TRBV6-2/TRBV6-3|TRBJ2-2
CASRRARSNTGELFF
>TRBV9|TRBJ2-5
CASSGRQGLQETQYF
>TRBV20-1|TRBJ2-2
CSARDRRRGDAGELFF
>TRBV20-1|TRBJ2-2
CSAIVGADGELFF
>TRBV28|TRBJ1-1
CASSLGQGGGMNTEAFF
>TRBV12-3/TRBV12-4|TRBJ2-2
CASSTTSGVGELFF
>TRBV9|TRBJ1-1
CASSPYDGMNTEAFF
>TRBV28|TRBJ2-5
CASRPEQLPQETQYF
>TRBV5-1|TRBJ2-7
CASSPGDRDYEQYF
>TRBV6-1|TRBJ2-5
CASSEHRLARETQYF
>TRBV6-5|TRBJ2-5
CASSLQGTGQETQYF
>TRBV11-3|TRBJ1-2
CASSFRGGNSYGYTF
>TRBV30|TRBJ2-4
CAWTHRKRLAKNIQYF
>TRBV18|TRBJ1-5
CASSPDTNSNQPQHF
>TRBV19|TRBJ1-2
CASSIGDNGYTF
>TRBV27|TRBJ1-5
CASSLSRTGAEGQPQHF
>TRBV7-2|TRBJ1-2
CASSPFYGYTF
>TRBV19|TRBJ1-1
CASSTGTGRTEAFF
>TRBV28|TRBJ2-7
CAATGVGYEQYF
>TRBV7-9|TRBJ1-5
CASSSDRDKQPQHF
>TRBV15|TRBJ1-2
CATSRAGQTLFYGYTF
>TRBV28|TRBJ2-5
CASSFSAIKYF
>TRBV2|TRBJ1-2
CASSLLRYPGTNGYTF
>TRBV3-1|TRBJ1-1
CASSLGQGIKNTEAFF
>TRBV30|TRBJ1-6
CAWSVQGNSPLHF
>TRBV2|TRBJ2-7
CASRRTGSDEQYF
>TRBV5-6|TRBJ1-1
CASSYIRGGSTNTEAFF
>TRBV7-9|TRBJ2-7
CASSLAGHYEQYF
>TRBV12-3/TRBV12-4|TRBJ1-5
CASSLGGGPSQPQHF
>TRBV6-1|TRBJ1-1
CASRAQTGGRTEAFF
>TRBV6-1|TRBJ2-2
CASTPGLATGELFF
>TRBV9|TRBJ2-2
CASSVAEGGLTGELFF
>TRBV11-2|TRBJ1-2
CASSHSSASWGYTF
>TRBV5-1|TRBJ2-5
CASNRDPGLETQYF
>TRBV6-1|TRBJ1-1
CASSRGQGNTEAFF
>TRBV10-3|TRBJ2-2
CAIRPPGHTGELFF
>TRBV7-2|TRBJ1-1
CASSFHPGQGAEAFF
>TRBV28|TRBJ1-1
CASTFRAIAEAFF
>TRBV12-3/TRBV12-4|TRBJ2-6
CASSFAWKLTSGANVLTF
>TRBV6-1|TRBJ2-7
CASSDLTGAGEQYF
>TRBV11-1|TRBJ1-1
CASSSPGRGGWGTEAFF
>TRBV12-3/TRBV12-4|TRBJ2-5
CASSHPGTSGQETQYF
>TRBV6-1|TRBJ2-2
CASSPGKGGNTGELFF